This T cell receptor beta chain was identified in a study of OX40 agonist ivuxolimab in advanced cancers. On the study more broadly: Ivuxolimab is a fully human IgG2 antibody that activates OX40 (CD134).

Comment on this clone: Its antigen is not known.

The protocol was immunoSEQ multiplex PCR, while the TCRdb copy is restricted to in-frame clones and leaves out a portion. The sample contains around 90,000 clones, about 91% of which appear only once. The CDR3 has 14 residues. The ends lost 5 bases at V and 3 bases at J; junction bases unmatched: 7. Germline V gives CDR1 SQVTM, CDR2 ANQGSEA. Collection of blood occurred at baseline, at cycle 4 day 1, and at cycle 7 day 1. Study-level results: Among the lowest levels of clonal expansion were found in partial responders at 0.1-3.0 mg/kg. No antigen was identified for the clonally expanded peripheral T cells.

The TCR was taken from an adult with an advanced solid tumor such as melanoma, head and neck, liver or kidney cancer. The starting material was CD4+ or CD8+ T cells sorted from blood, obtained in a trial of the OX40 agonist ivuxolimab. The genes are TRBV29-1 and TRBJ2-1; 7 bases match TRBD1. CDR3 coding DNA: TGCAGCGTTTCTGGACAGGTAATCTACAATGAGCAGTTCTTC. Translation gives CSVSGQVIYNEQFF.